The 24 T cell receptor beta chains presented below share a single source sample, sequenced in a study of lymphopenia after photon versus proton radiotherapy. TCRdb's table, derived via immunoSEQ multiplex PCR, lists solely in-frame clones and lacks some. The sample carries tens of thousands of clones, approximately 84% recorded once. Sequenced here: peripheral blood, sampled from a patient treated with proton-based radiotherapy. These receptors came from a man in his sixties with pancreatic cancer.

The V call is TRBV19, the J call TRBJ2-7; D could derive from TRBD1 or TRBD2 (5 bases each). This CDR3 has 15 amino acids. Germline V gene data show CDR1 as LNHDA and CDR2 as SQIVND (reference sequence). Trimming pared 5 bases from V and 5 bases from J, leaving 19 bases between. The CDR3 loop is CASSSGASLQDEQYF. The CDR3 DNA is TGTGCCAGTAGTTCCGGGGCCTCTCTCCAAGACGAGCAGTACTTC.

J is TRBJ2-7 and V is TRBV30; TRBD1 might be the D (6 bases). Trimming took 0 bases from V and 7 from J, leaving 19 bases between them. Germline CDR1 and CDR2: GTSNPN and SVGIG (reference sequence). The CDR3 runs to 15 residues. The CDR3 protein is CAWSVQGPSQKEQYF. CDR3 nucleotide sequence: TGTGCCTGGAGTGTACAGGGACCCTCCCAGAAGGAGCAGTACTTC.

Concerning this clone itself: At the DNA level, this CDR3 is encoded by other sequences in the same sample as well. The chain joins TRBV5-1 to TRBJ1-3; no reliable D call. Trimming removed 0 bases at V and 1 base at J, with 5 bases between. This CDR3 is 14 amino acids long. The germline V gene encodes CDR1 SGHRS and CDR2 YFSETQ. The CDR3 region is CASSLGASGNTIYF. Written as DNA, the CDR3 is TGCGCCAGCAGCTTGGGAGCATCTGGAAACACCATATATTTT.

CDR3 loop: CASSFGLLETYEQYF. The CDR3 nucleotides are TGTGCCAGCAGCTTTGGACTCCTCGAAACCTACGAGCAGTACTTC. The J gene is TRBJ2-7, the V gene TRBV11-2; tentative D call: TRBD2 (5 bases). Trimming pared 3 bases from V and 2 bases from J, leaving 14 bases between. Germline CDR1 reads SGHAT; CDR2 reads FQNNGV. The CDR3 is made up of 15 amino acids.

The V call is TRBV19, the J call TRBJ2-7; 7 positions match TRBD1. CDR1 LNHDA and CDR2 SQIVND come from the germline V gene (reference sequence). This CDR3 is built from 13 residues. V shed 9 bases and J 3 bases; nucleotides not matched to a gene: 8. The CDR3 spells CARGTDPFYEQYF. The CDR3 nucleotides are TGTGCCAGAGGGACAGACCCCTTCTACGAGCAGTACTTC.

This clone was observed once. The chain uses TRBV27 and TRBJ2-7; weak D call: TRBD2 (5 bases). CDR3 length: 14 amino acids. Germline assignment: CDR1 MNHEY and CDR2 SMNVEV (reference sequence). Trimming took off 5 bases at V and 2 bases at J, with 13 bases between the two ends. The CDR3 sequence is CASSRADPPYEQYF. In DNA form, the CDR3 reads TGTGCCAGCAGTAGAGCGGACCCACCCTACGAGCAGTACTTC.

The rearrangement uses TRBV6-1 and TRBJ1-2; possibly TRBD1 for D (6 bases). Between the trimmed V and J ends, which lost 4 bases and 4 bases, there was a span of 7 bases. Per the germline V gene, CDR1 is MNHNS and CDR2 is SASEGT. This CDR3 has 12 residues. CDR3: CASSGTAYGYTF. DNA of the CDR3: TGTGCCAGCAGTGGGACAGCCTATGGCTACACCTTC.

The chain has TRBV6-1 and TRBJ2-5; TRBD2 aligns across 9 bases. J lost 1 base, V lost 8 bases, and 8 bases had no gene match. This CDR3 contains 15 residues. Germline lookup yields CDR1 MNHNS and CDR2 SASEGT. The CDR3 is CASVSLAGSQETQYF. The CDR3 region has the DNA TGTGCCAGCGTTAGTCTAGCGGGATCCCAAGAGACCCAGTACTTC.

The chain carries TRBV2 and TRBJ2-1, with 10 bases matching TRBD2. With V trimmed by 6 bases and J by 3 bases, 5 bases remained unmatched. This CDR3 comprises 15 residues. The V gene's germline CDR1 is SNHLY and CDR2 FYNNEI. CDR3 protein: CASSASSGSYNEQFF. CDR3 nucleotide sequence: TGTGCCAGCAGCGCTTCTAGCGGGAGCTACAATGAGCAGTTCTTC.

The J gene is TRBJ1-2, the V gene TRBV6-5; tentatively, D is TRBD1 (5 bases). Per the germline V gene, CDR1 is MNHEY and CDR2 is SVGAGI. The CDR3 runs to 12 residues. The V end was cut by 6 bases, the J end by 5 bases, with 10 bases between. For the CDR3, the DNA is TGTGCCAGCAGAAACGGGGGATATGGCTACACCTTC. This translates into CASRNGGYGYTF.

This sequence joins TRBV7-9 and TRBJ1-4, with 9 bases aligning to TRBD1. V dropped 5 bases and J dropped 6; count of bases not matched to a gene: 10. From germline, CDR1 is SEHNR and CDR2 FQNEAQ (reference sequence). This CDR3 region has 16 residues. The CDR3, as DNA: TGTGCCAGCAGCCTAATTGGACAGGGGCCCCATGAAAAACTGTTTTTT. Its translation: CASSLIGQGPHEKLFF.

In this sample, this clone turned up a few times. The CDR3 here is CASSRGDRGNTEAFF. CDR3 in DNA: TGTGCCAGCAGTCGCGGGGACAGGGGGAACACTGAAGCTTTCTTT. The chain employs TRBV6-5 and TRBJ1-1; 10 bases match TRBD1. Germline CDR1 is MNHEY and CDR2 is SVGAGI. This CDR3 spans 15 amino acids. Trimming took 5 bases from V and 1 from J; bases not matched to a gene: 4.

The CDR3 nucleotides are TGTGCCATCAGTGGAGGAGGACCTAACTATGGCTACACCTTC. Its protein product is CAISGGGPNYGYTF. The chain has TRBV10-3 and TRBJ1-2; D unresolved. Trimming stripped 4 bases from V and 0 bases from J, with 9 bases between. This CDR3 is 14 amino acids long. Germline CDR1 and CDR2: ENHRY and SYGVKD.

The chain joins TRBV7-8 to TRBJ2-7; 8 bases are a match to TRBD2. This CDR3 has 15 amino acids. Germline V gene sequence: CDR1 SGHVS, CDR2 FQNEAQ. Unmatched junction bases numbered 12, after V lost 5 bases and J lost 6 bases. In nucleotides, the CDR3 is TGTGCCAGCAGCGAGAACACGGGACTAGTAACCGAGCAGTACTTC. Translation: CASSENTGLVTEQYF.

The V gene is TRBV19, the J gene TRBJ1-5; D ambiguous. This CDR3 spans 13 amino acids. The germline CDR1 and CDR2 sequences are LNHDA and SQIVND (reference sequence). V was cut by 5 bases and J by 6 bases, with 11 bases left in between. The CDR3: CASSPDRVQPQHF. For the CDR3, the DNA is TGTGCCAGTAGTCCCGATAGGGTTCAGCCCCAGCATTTT.

The rearrangement uses TRBV7-2 and TRBJ2-2; D is perhaps TRBD1 (6 bases). The germline V gene has CDR1 SGHTA and CDR2 FQGNSA. V was shortened by 5 bases and J by 1 base, with 11 bases between the two germline ends. There are 15 residues in the CDR3. The CDR3 bases are TGTGCCAGCAGCGGACAGCTCCTGAACACCGGGGAGCTGTTTTTT. Translated: CASSGQLLNTGELFF. Full variable domain (rest looked up from reference TRBV7-2 and TRBJ2-2): GAGVSQSPSNKVTEKGKDVELRCDPISGHTALYWYRQSLGQGLEFLIYFQGNSAPDKSGLPSDRFSAERTGGSVSTLTIQRTQQEDSAVYLCASSGQLLNTGELFFGEGSRLTVL.

This clone came up a few times. This sequence joins TRBV7-8 and TRBJ2-1; maybe TRBD2 (6 bases). Germline CDR1 and CDR2: SGHVS and FQNEAQ. V lost 3 bases, J lost 7 bases, and 16 bases lay in between. The CDR3 has 15 amino acids. Written as DNA, the CDR3 is TGTGCCAGCAGCTTTCGGAGGGCCCCCGGGAATGAGCAGTTCTTC. Translation: CASSFRRAPGNEQFF.

This sequence joins TRBV2 and TRBJ2-1, with D perhaps TRBD2 (5 bases). CDR1 and CDR2 (germline): SNHLY, FYNNEI. This CDR3 has 13 residues. V lost 5 bases, J lost 5 bases, and 10 bases lay in between. The CDR3 reads CASSFRGNNEQFF. In DNA, the CDR3 is TGTGCCAGCAGTTTCCGGGGAAACAATGAGCAGTTCTTC. The entire variable domain, with the rest obtained from reference TRBV2 and TRBJ2-1, is as follows: EPEVTQTPSHQVTQMGQEVILRCVPISNHLYFYWYRQILGQKVEFLVSFYNNEISEKSEIFDDQFSVERPDGSNFTLKIRSTKLEDSAMYFCASSFRGNNEQFFGPGTRLTVL.

The chain has TRBV18 and TRBJ1-2; possible D gene TRBD1, 5 bases. Trimming cost V 3 bases and J 8 bases, with 16 bases left between them. Germline CDR1 KGHSH, CDR2 LQKENI. The CDR3 has 14 residues. The CDR3 loop is CASSPGTVLYGYTF. The CDR3 nucleotides read TGTGCCAGCTCACCTGGGACGGTGCTATACGGCTACACCTTC.

The genes are TRBV11-2 and TRBJ1-1, with D uncertain. CDR3 size: 16 residues. V was trimmed by 0 bases and J by 1 base, leaving 12 bases between them. Germline V lookup: CDR1 SGHAT, CDR2 FQNNGV. CDR3 sequence reads: CASSLESWSGNTEAFF. As DNA, the CDR3 is TGTGCCAGCAGCTTAGAGTCTTGGTCGGGGAACACTGAAGCTTTCTTT.

The chain uses TRBV15 and TRBJ2-3; 7 bases align to TRBD2. The CDR3 sequence is 15 residues long. Germline V gene data show CDR1 as LNHNV and CDR2 as YYDKDF (reference sequence). The V gene end was trimmed by 1 base and the J gene end by 0 bases; junction bases not matched to a gene: 1. The CDR3 protein is CATSRGLASTDTQYF. CDR3 bases: TGTGCCACCAGCAGAGGACTAGCTAGCACAGATACGCAGTATTTT.

The V and J genes are TRBV7-2 and TRBJ1-5; a weak D match, TRBD1 (5 bases). CDR3 length: 14 amino acids. Germline lookup yields CDR1 SGHTA and CDR2 FQGNSA. V was shortened by 2 bases and J by 7 bases, with 12 bases between the two germline ends. This chain's CDR3 is CASSLKTGYQPQHF. In DNA form, the CDR3 reads TGTGCCAGCAGCTTAAAAACAGGTTACCAGCCCCAGCATTTT.

The rearrangement uses TRBV5-4 and TRBJ2-7; D is uncertain. The CDR3 is 13 residues long. V was pared by 5 bases and J by 2 bases, with 11 bases between. CDR1 and CDR2 from the germline V gene are SGHNT and YYREEE (reference sequence). CDR3 DNA sequence: TGTGCCAGCAGTTCAGGACGGACCTACGAGCAGTACTTC. It yields the protein CASSSGRTYEQYF.

The chain has TRBV5-6 and TRBJ1-4; weak D call: TRBD1 (5 bases). The CDR3 length is 13 residues. Germline CDR1 and CDR2: SGHDT and YYEEEE. V lost 0 bases and J lost 10, with 10 bases in between. CDR3 nucleotide sequence: TGTGCCAGCAGCTTGGCCGGGGGTGGAAAACTGTTTTTT. Protein sequence: CASSLAGGGKLFF. The full variable domain, its missing parts supplied by reference TRBV5-6 and TRBJ1-4, is DAGVTQSPTHLIKTRGQQVTLRCSPKSGHDTVSWYQQALGQGPQFIFQYYEEEERQRGNFPDRFSGHQFPNYSSELNVNALLLGDSALYLCASSLAGGGKLFFGSGTQLSVL.